These T cell receptor beta chains were read from a single sample in a study of identical twins. Via MiXCR, TCRdb re-called the 5' RACE reads, giving one row per CDR3 protein. Counted here are 450,000 to 600,000 distinct CDR3 sequences, 20% to 25% occurring once; the ten biggest clones make up around 0.48%. This sample was shared with a second study, whose subject was yellow fever vaccine responses in identical twins.

The sequenced sample was CD4+ T cells sorted from blood. Every receptor here comes from a young woman in good health. The CDR3 runs from the conserved cysteine through the conserved F or W. The order of the fields is clone size, J gene, V gene, D gene, CDR3 DNA, CDR3 protein. The D gene is left open where the match is weak. The size of a clone is reported for some rows only, either as once, few or many, or as a class for expanded clones.

clone size: .; J gene: TRBJ2-1; V gene: TRBV5-1; D gene: TRBD1; CDR3 DNA: TGCGCCAGCACCAAGGGGGACAGGACATACTACAATGAGCAGTTCTTC; CDR3 protein: CASTKGDRTYYNEQFF
clone size: few; J gene: TRBJ2-7; V gene: TRBV18; D gene: TRBD2; CDR3 DNA: TGTGCCAGCTCACCAGTAGCGGGATTACCGCCCTACGAGCAGTACTTC; CDR3 protein: CASSPVAGLPPYEQYF
clone size: .; J gene: TRBJ1-5; V gene: TRBV19; D gene: .; CDR3 DNA: TGTGCCAGTTCCCATTGGGGTTATCAGCCCCAGCATTTT; CDR3 protein: CASSHWGYQPQHF
clone size: .; J gene: TRBJ1-5; V gene: TRBV6-2/TRBV6-3; D gene: TRBD1; CDR3 DNA: TGTGCCAGCAGTAAAGACAGGGGTTTTCCCCAGCCCCAGCATTTT; CDR3 protein: CASSKDRGFPQPQHF
clone size: .; J gene: TRBJ1-2; V gene: TRBV7-2; D gene: TRBD1; CDR3 DNA: TGTGCCAGCAGCTTAGACTGGGACAGGGTCTATGGCTACACCTTC; CDR3 protein: CASSLDWDRVYGYTF
clone size: .; J gene: TRBJ2-3; V gene: TRBV10-3; D gene: .; CDR3 DNA: TGTGCCATCAGTGAAGGTAAAGGCACAGATACGCAGTATTTT; CDR3 protein: CAISEGKGTDTQYF
clone size: .; J gene: TRBJ1-1; V gene: TRBV29-1; D gene: .; CDR3 DNA: TGCAGCGTTGATCCCCCCGGGGGGTATGCTGAAACTTTCTTT; CDR3 protein: CSVDPPGGYAETFF
clone size: .; J gene: TRBJ2-1; V gene: TRBV5-1; D gene: TRBD1; CDR3 DNA: TGCGCCAGCGGAACCGGGACAGTTTCCTACAATGAGCAGTTCTTC; CDR3 protein: CASGTGTVSYNEQFF
clone size: few; J gene: TRBJ2-3; V gene: TRBV27; D gene: TRBD1; CDR3 DNA: TGTGCCAGCAACCCGGGACAGGGCTGGTATTTT; CDR3 protein: CASNPGQGWYF
clone size: .; J gene: TRBJ2-1; V gene: TRBV11-2; D gene: TRBD2; CDR3 DNA: TGTGCCAGCAGCTTAGTCGGGGGGGGGCAGAGAAGCTCCTACAATGAGCAGTTCTTC; CDR3 protein: CASSLVGGGQRSSYNEQFF
clone size: .; J gene: TRBJ1-1; V gene: TRBV6-5; D gene: .; CDR3 DNA: TGTGCCAGCAGTTACTGGCGCGTAAACAGGAACGTGCCTGAAGCTTTCTTT; CDR3 protein: CASSYWRVNRNVPEAFF
clone size: many; J gene: TRBJ2-2; V gene: TRBV3-1; D gene: .; CDR3 DNA: TGTGCCAGCAGCCAAGGTTCCGGAGCGAGGACCGGGGAGCTGTTTTTT; CDR3 protein: CASSQGSGARTGELFF
clone size: once; J gene: TRBJ2-4; V gene: TRBV20-1; D gene: .; CDR3 DNA: TGCAGTCCATCTGACGGGGCTATTCAGTACTTC; CDR3 protein: CSPSDGAIQYF
clone size: many; J gene: TRBJ2-5; V gene: TRBV4-1; D gene: TRBD2; CDR3 DNA: TGCGCCAGCAGCCAAGCGGGGGGTGGAGAGACCCAGTACTTC; CDR3 protein: CASSQAGGGETQYF
clone size: few; J gene: TRBJ2-3; V gene: TRBV10-3; D gene: TRBD2; CDR3 DNA: TGTGCCATCAGTGAGTTGACTAGCGGTTCTATGGATACGCAGTATTTT; CDR3 protein: CAISELTSGSMDTQYF
clone size: .; J gene: TRBJ1-1; V gene: TRBV5-1; D gene: TRBD1; CDR3 DNA: TGCGCCAGCAGCCCCAAGGACAGGGGGACTGAAGCTTTCTTT; CDR3 protein: CASSPKDRGTEAFF
clone size: few; J gene: TRBJ1-1; V gene: TRBV29-1; D gene: .; CDR3 DNA: TGCAGCGTTGAAACGGGGGTAGGGACTGAAGCTTTCTTT; CDR3 protein: CSVETGVGTEAFF
clone size: few; J gene: TRBJ2-5; V gene: TRBV5-4; D gene: TRBD2; CDR3 DNA: TGTGCCAGCAGCTTGGTAGCGGGGGAACAAGAGACCCAGTACTTC; CDR3 protein: CASSLVAGEQETQYF
clone size: few; J gene: TRBJ2-1; V gene: TRBV6-5; D gene: TRBD1; CDR3 DNA: TGTGCCAGCAGCTCTCGAGGGGGCGTTTACAATGAGCAGTTCTTC; CDR3 protein: CASSSRGGVYNEQFF
clone size: many; J gene: TRBJ2-2; V gene: TRBV4-1; D gene: .; CDR3 DNA: TGCGCCAGCAGCCAATTGAGGGGGGAGGCCATAGGAAACACCGGGGAGCTGTTTTTT; CDR3 protein: CASSQLRGEAIGNTGELFF
clone size: many; J gene: TRBJ2-1; V gene: TRBV20-1; D gene: TRBD1; CDR3 DNA: TGCAGTGCATCTAGACAGGGAAACAATGAGCAGTTCTTC; CDR3 protein: CSASRQGNNEQFF
clone size: few; J gene: TRBJ2-2; V gene: TRBV5-1; D gene: .; CDR3 DNA: TGCGCCAGCAGCTTGTTGCAGGGGACGAACACCGGGGAGCTGTTTTTT; CDR3 protein: CASSLLQGTNTGELFF
clone size: few; J gene: TRBJ1-6; V gene: TRBV27; D gene: .; CDR3 DNA: TGTGCCAGCAGTAAACAGATTTATAATTCACCCCTCCACTTT; CDR3 protein: CASSKQIYNSPLHF
clone size: few; J gene: TRBJ2-4; V gene: TRBV18; D gene: TRBD1; CDR3 DNA: TGTGCCAGCTCGAGACAGGGGGACGAAAACATTCAGTACTTC; CDR3 protein: CASSRQGDENIQYF
clone size: .; J gene: TRBJ2-5; V gene: TRBV29-1; D gene: .; CDR3 DNA: TGCAGCGTTACACGGGGCGAGACCCAGTACTTC; CDR3 protein: CSVTRGETQYF
clone size: .; J gene: TRBJ2-3; V gene: TRBV10-3; D gene: .; CDR3 DNA: TGTGCCATCAGTGAGTCGGGGGGAGATACGCAGTATTTT; CDR3 protein: CAISESGGDTQYF
clone size: .; J gene: TRBJ2-1; V gene: TRBV27; D gene: .; CDR3 DNA: TGTGCCAGCAGTTTTTGGGACGCCAGCAATGAGCAGTTCTTC; CDR3 protein: CASSFWDASNEQFF
clone size: .; J gene: TRBJ2-3; V gene: TRBV20-1; D gene: .; CDR3 DNA: TGCAGTGCTCCCCGGACAGAAAGCACAGATACGCAGTATTTT; CDR3 protein: CSAPRTESTDTQYF
clone size: .; J gene: TRBJ2-4; V gene: TRBV11-2; D gene: TRBD2; CDR3 DNA: TGTGCCAGCAGCTTCCGGACTAGCGGGGGGGCATCCAAAAACATTCAGTACTTC; CDR3 protein: CASSFRTSGGASKNIQYF
clone size: few; J gene: TRBJ2-7; V gene: TRBV2; D gene: TRBD2; CDR3 DNA: TGTGCCAGCAGTGAGGGACTAGCGGGAGGGGGGAGCGAGCAGTACTTC; CDR3 protein: CASSEGLAGGGSEQYF
clone size: many; J gene: TRBJ2-1; V gene: TRBV7-3; D gene: .; CDR3 DNA: TGTGCCAGCAGCTCCGGGGGAGGAGGCTACAATGAGCAGTTCTTC; CDR3 protein: CASSSGGGGYNEQFF
clone size: .; J gene: TRBJ2-1; V gene: TRBV20-1; D gene: TRBD2; CDR3 DNA: TGCAGTGCTAGACTAGCGGGAGGGCCGGGATTCGATGAGCAGTTCTTC; CDR3 protein: CSARLAGGPGFDEQFF
clone size: .; J gene: TRBJ2-1; V gene: TRBV27; D gene: .; CDR3 DNA: TGTGCCAGCACCCAGCAGGGGTACAATGAGCAGTTCTTC; CDR3 protein: CASTQQGYNEQFF
clone size: few; J gene: TRBJ2-7; V gene: TRBV6-2/TRBV6-3; D gene: .; CDR3 DNA: TGTGCCAGCAGATCGGTCGGAATCGAGCAGTACTTC; CDR3 protein: CASRSVGIEQYF
clone size: .; J gene: TRBJ1-5; V gene: TRBV10-3; D gene: .; CDR3 DNA: TGTGCCATCAGTGTAAATGGGTTTGGTCAGCCCCAGCATTTT; CDR3 protein: CAISVNGFGQPQHF
clone size: .; J gene: TRBJ2-1; V gene: TRBV5-1; D gene: TRBD2; CDR3 DNA: TGCGCCAGCAGCTTGGCCGGGAGCGGGGGGGCCTACAATGAGCAGTTCTTC; CDR3 protein: CASSLAGSGGAYNEQFF
clone size: .; J gene: TRBJ2-1; V gene: TRBV12-5; D gene: TRBD2; CDR3 DNA: TGTGCTAGTGGTTTGGTAGCGGGATCCTACAATGAGCAGTTCTTC; CDR3 protein: CASGLVAGSYNEQFF